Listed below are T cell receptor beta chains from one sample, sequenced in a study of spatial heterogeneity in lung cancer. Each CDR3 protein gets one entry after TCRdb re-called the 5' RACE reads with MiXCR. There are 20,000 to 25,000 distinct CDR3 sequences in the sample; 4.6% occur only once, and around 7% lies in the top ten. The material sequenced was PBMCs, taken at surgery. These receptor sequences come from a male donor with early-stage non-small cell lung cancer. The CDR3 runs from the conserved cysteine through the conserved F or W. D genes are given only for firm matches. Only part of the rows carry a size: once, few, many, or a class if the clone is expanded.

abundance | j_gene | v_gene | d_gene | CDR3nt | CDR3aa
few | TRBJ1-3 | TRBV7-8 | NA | TGTGCCAGCAGCTTTAGGTCAAGTCTGGGGAGCTCTGGAAACACCATATATTTT | CASSFRSSLGSSGNTIYF
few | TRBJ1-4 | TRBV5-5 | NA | TGTGCCAGCAGCTCGACGGCTGCTAATGAAAAACTGTTTTTT | CASSSTAANEKLFF
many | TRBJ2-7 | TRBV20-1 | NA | TGCAGTGCTAGAGATCTGACCACGTTGTACTTC | CSARDLTTLYF
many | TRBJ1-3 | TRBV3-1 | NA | TGTGCCAGCAGCCAAACCCGGGACACCATATATTTT | CASSQTRDTIYF
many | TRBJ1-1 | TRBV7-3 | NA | TGTGCCAGCAGCTTAACCGGGGATGAAACTGAAGCTTTCTTT | CASSLTGDETEAFF
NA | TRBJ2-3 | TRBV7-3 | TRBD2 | TGTGCCAGCAGCTCTCGAGCGGGAGAGACCACAGATACGCAGTATTTT | CASSSRAGETTDTQYF
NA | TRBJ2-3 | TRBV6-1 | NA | TGTGCCAGCTCTAGACTAGACCTGAACACAGATACGCAGTATTTT | CASSRLDLNTDTQYF
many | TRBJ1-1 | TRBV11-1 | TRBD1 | TGTGCCAGCAGCTTAATCGGCAGGGGGGGCACTGAAGCTTTCTTT | CASSLIGRGGTEAFF
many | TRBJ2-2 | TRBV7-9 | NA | TGTGCCAGCAGCTTCAGTCCTCTCACCGGGGAGCTGTTTTTT | CASSFSPLTGELFF
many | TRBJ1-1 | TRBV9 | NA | TGTGCCAGCAGCGTAGAGTGGTCGACTGAAGCTTTCTTT | CASSVEWSTEAFF
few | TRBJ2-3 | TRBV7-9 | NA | TGTGCCAGCAGCTCAAGGGGATCGCGAACAGATACGCAGTATTTT | CASSSRGSRTDTQYF
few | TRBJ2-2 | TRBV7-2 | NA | TGTGCCAGCAGCATGGACGGAAACACCGGGGAGCTGTTTTTT | CASSMDGNTGELFF
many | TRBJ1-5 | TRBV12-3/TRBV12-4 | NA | TGTGCCAGCAGTTTTCGAACCGCAGGGGTCCAGCCCCAGCATTTT | CASSFRTAGVQPQHF
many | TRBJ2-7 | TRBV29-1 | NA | TGCAGCTTCCGGGACCCTCCCAGCGAGCAGTACTTC | CSFRDPPSEQYF
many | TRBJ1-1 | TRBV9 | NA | TGTGCCAGCAGCCCACGAGTCGGGTTACCGAACACTGAAGCTTTCTTT | CASSPRVGLPNTEAFF
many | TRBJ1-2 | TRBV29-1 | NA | TGCAGCGTTGAGGGGACGAATGGCTACACCTTC | CSVEGTNGYTF
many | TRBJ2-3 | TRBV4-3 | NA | TGCGCCAGCAGCCAGTCGGACTCGACAGATACGCAGTATTTT | CASSQSDSTDTQYF
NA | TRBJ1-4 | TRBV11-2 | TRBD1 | TGTGCCAGCAGCCTACAGGGGGCCCGGGAAAAACTGTTTTTT | CASSLQGAREKLFF
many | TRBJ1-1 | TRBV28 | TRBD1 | TGTGCCAGCAGCCGGACAGGGCCCATGAACACTGAAGCTTTCTTT | CASSRTGPMNTEAFF
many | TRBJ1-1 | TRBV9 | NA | TGTGCCAGCAGCACCCGACAGAACACTGAAGCTTTCTTT | CASSTRQNTEAFF
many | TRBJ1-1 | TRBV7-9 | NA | TGTGCCAGCAGCTCGACAGGCACGTTCACTGAAGCTTTCTTT | CASSSTGTFTEAFF
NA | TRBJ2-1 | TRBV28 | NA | TGTGCCAGCAGTTCCAGACGGAGAATCTACAATGAGCAGTTCTTC | CASSSRRRIYNEQFF
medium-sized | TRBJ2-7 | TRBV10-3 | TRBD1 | TGTGCCATCTCGGGACAGGGGGCTAACGAGCAGTACTTC | CAISGQGANEQYF